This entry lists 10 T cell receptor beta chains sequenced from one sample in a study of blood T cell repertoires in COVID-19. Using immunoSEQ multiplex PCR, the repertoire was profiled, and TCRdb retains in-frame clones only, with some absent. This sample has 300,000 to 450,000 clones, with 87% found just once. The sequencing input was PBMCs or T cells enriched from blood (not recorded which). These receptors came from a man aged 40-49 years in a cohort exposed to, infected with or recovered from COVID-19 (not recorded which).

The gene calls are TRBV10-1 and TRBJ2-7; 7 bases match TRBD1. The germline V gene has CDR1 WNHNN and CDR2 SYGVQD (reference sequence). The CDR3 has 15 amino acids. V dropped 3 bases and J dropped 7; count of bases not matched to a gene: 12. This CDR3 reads CASSDRTGSPREQYF. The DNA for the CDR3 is TGCGCCAGCAGTGACCGGACAGGATCTCCGCGGGAGCAGTACTTC.

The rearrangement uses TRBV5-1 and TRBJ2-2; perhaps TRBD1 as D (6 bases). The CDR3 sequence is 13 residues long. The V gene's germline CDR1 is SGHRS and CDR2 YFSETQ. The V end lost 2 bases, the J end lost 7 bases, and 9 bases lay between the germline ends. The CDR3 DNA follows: TGCGCCAGCAGCTTACAGGGATTCGGGGAGCTGTTTTTT. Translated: CASSLQGFGELFF.

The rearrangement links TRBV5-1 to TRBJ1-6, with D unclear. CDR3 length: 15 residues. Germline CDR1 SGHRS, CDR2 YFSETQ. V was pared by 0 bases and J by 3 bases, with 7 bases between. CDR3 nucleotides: TGCGCCAGCAGCTTGGATCCAGACTATAATTCACCCCTCCACTTT. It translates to CASSLDPDYNSPLHF.

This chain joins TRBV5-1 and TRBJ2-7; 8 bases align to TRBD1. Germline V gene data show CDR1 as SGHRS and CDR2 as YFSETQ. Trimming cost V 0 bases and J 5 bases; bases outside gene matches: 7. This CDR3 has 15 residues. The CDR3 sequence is CASSLGTGKGHEQYF. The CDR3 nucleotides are TGCGCCAGCAGCTTGGGGACAGGGAAAGGCCACGAGCAGTACTTC.

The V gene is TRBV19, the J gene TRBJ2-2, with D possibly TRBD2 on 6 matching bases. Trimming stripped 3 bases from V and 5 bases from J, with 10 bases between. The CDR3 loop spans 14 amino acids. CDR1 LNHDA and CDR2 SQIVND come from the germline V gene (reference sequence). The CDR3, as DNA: TGTGCCAGTAGTATGGAAGGGAGGACCGGGGAGCTGTTTTTT. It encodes CASSMEGRTGELFF. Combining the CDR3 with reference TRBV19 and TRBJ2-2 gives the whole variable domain DGGITQSPKYLFRKEGQNVTLSCEQNLNHDAMYWYRQDPGQGLRLIYYSQIVNDFQKGDIAEGYSVSREKKESFPLTVTSAQKNPTAFYLCASSMEGRTGELFFGEGSRLTVL.

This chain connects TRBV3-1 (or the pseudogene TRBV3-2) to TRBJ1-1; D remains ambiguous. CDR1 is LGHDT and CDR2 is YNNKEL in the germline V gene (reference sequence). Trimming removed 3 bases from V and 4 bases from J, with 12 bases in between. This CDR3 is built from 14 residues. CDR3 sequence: CASSQRERVTEAFF. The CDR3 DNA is TGTGCCAGCAGCCAGCGGGAAAGAGTCACTGAAGCTTTCTTT.

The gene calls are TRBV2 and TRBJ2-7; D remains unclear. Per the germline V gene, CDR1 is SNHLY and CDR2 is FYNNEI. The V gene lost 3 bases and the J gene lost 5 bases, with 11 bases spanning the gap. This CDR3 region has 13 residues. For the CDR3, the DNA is TGTGCCAGCAGTGACTTTTCGGGTAACGAGCAGTACTTC. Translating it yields CASSDFSGNEQYF. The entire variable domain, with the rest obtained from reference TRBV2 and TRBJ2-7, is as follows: EPEVTQTPSHQVTQMGQEVILRCVPISNHLYFYWYRQILGQKVEFLVSFYNNEISEKSEIFDDQFSVERPDGSNFTLKIRSTKLEDSAMYFCASSDFSGNEQYFGPGTRLTVT.

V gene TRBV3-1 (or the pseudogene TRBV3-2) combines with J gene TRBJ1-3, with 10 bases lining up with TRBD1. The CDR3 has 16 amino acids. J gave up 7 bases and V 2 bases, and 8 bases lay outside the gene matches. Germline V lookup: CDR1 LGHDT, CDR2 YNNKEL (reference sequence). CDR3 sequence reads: CASSQQTTGGSNTIYF. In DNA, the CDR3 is TGTGCCAGCAGCCAACAGACGACAGGGGGCTCGAACACCATATATTTT.

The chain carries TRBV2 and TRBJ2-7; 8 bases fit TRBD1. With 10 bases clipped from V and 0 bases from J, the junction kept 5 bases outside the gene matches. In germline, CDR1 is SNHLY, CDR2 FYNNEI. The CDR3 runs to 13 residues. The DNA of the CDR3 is TGTGCCACAACAGGGGGAAGCTCCTACGAGCAGTACTTC. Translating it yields CATTGGSSYEQYF. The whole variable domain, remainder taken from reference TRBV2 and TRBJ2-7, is EPEVTQTPSHQVTQMGQEVILRCVPISNHLYFYWYRQILGQKVEFLVSFYNNEISEKSEIFDDQFSVERPDGSNFTLKIRSTKLEDSAMYFCATTGGSSYEQYFGPGTRLTVT.

CDR3 nucleotide sequence: TGCAGCCCTGCGGTGAACGAGCAGTACTTC. Translation gives CSPAVNEQYF. This chain joins TRBV29-1 and TRBJ2-7; D is undetermined. Trimming stripped 8 bases from V and 5 bases from J, with 10 bases between. Germline V gene sequence: CDR1 SQVTM, CDR2 ANQGSEA. This CDR3 has 10 amino acids.